Shown below are 30 T cell receptor beta chains from a single sample sequenced in a study of blood T cell repertoires in COVID-19. Data came from immunoSEQ multiplex PCR; TCRdb stores just in-frame clones and leaves some out. This sample carries roughly 150,000 clones, 93% of them seen once, and the ten largest clones take just under 2%. Material: peripheral blood. All receptors come from a woman aged 55-75 years with COVID-19, enrolled during active disease.

The rearrangement uses TRBV4-3 and TRBJ2-1, with TRBD2 matching over 7 bases. The CDR3 loop spans 13 amino acids. Germline lookup yields CDR1 LGHNA and CDR2 YSLEER. V gave up 7 bases and J gave up 5 bases; unmatched junction bases: 5. As DNA, the CDR3 is TGCGCCAGCAAATTTGGGGGGGACAATGAGCAGTTCTTC. Protein sequence: CASKFGGDNEQFF.

The genes are TRBV10-3 and TRBJ1-1; TRBD1 agrees at 8 bases. This CDR3 comprises 14 residues. The V and J ends lost 4 bases and 1 base, in that order; junction bases with no gene match: 2. CDR1 and CDR2 (germline): ENHRY, SYGVKD. CDR3 residues: CAISAGQGNTEAFF. CDR3 nucleotides: TGTGCCATCAGTGCAGGACAGGGGAACACTGAAGCTTTCTTT.

J is TRBJ1-1 and V is TRBV19, with 7 positions matching TRBD1. Looked up from germline, CDR1 is LNHDA and CDR2 is SQIVND (reference sequence). The CDR3 sequence is 14 residues long. V shed 3 bases and J 7 bases; nucleotides not matched to a gene: 8. DNA for the CDR3: TGTGCCAGTAGTATGGTACAGGGGAGTGGTGAAGCTTTCTTT. This encodes CASSMVQGSGEAFF.

The chain carries TRBV19 and TRBJ2-2; the D gene is possibly TRBD2 (7 bases). The CDR3 loop spans 15 amino acids. V was clipped by 4 bases and J by 5 bases, with 14 bases between them. Germline loops: CDR1 LNHDA, CDR2 SQIVND (reference sequence). Here the CDR3 reads CASSTGGPGTGELFF. Here the CDR3 DNA reads TGTGCCAGTAGTACCGGGGGGCCAGGGACCGGGGAGCTGTTTTTT.

The chain couples TRBV7-2 to TRBJ2-5; TRBD2 matches at 8 bases. The CDR3 runs to 16 residues. Germline V gives CDR1 SGHTA, CDR2 FQGNSA. J lost 1 base, V lost 2 bases, and 6 bases had no gene match. The DNA for the CDR3 is TGTGCCAGCAGCTTATTTGGCGGGGGGTTCCAAGAGACCCAGTACTTC. Amino acids: CASSLFGGGFQETQYF. The variable domain in full, with the rest retrieved from reference TRBV7-2 and TRBJ2-5, is GAGVSQSPSNKVTEKGKDVELRCDPISGHTALYWYRQSLGQGLEFLIYFQGNSAPDKSGLPSDRFSAERTGGSVSTLTIQRTQQEDSAVYLCASSLFGGGFQETQYFGPGTRLLVL.

V and J are TRBV7-8 and TRBJ2-7, with D perhaps matching TRBD1 (6 bases). V lost 4 bases and J 1 base, leaving 17 bases between the germline ends. CDR1 and CDR2 from the germline V gene are SGHVS and FQNEAQ. This CDR3 spans 16 amino acids. In DNA form, the CDR3 reads TGTGCCAGCAGCTCTCAACAGGGTTATAGGTCCTACGAGCAGTACTTC. It yields the protein CASSSQQGYRSYEQYF.

This clone was detected only once. The chain couples TRBV19 to TRBJ1-2; 8 nucleotides line up with TRBD1. CDR1 and CDR2 from the germline V gene are LNHDA and SQIVND (reference sequence). This CDR3 has 12 residues. J gave up 4 bases and V 6 bases, and 1 base lay outside the gene matches. CDR3 sequence (DNA): TGTGCCAGTAGAACAGGGGGCTATGGCTACACCTTC. Translation gives CASRTGGYGYTF.

This chain uses TRBV6-5 with TRBJ1-2; 8 nucleotides align to TRBD1. CDR3 length: 14 residues. Germline V CDR1 and CDR2: MNHEY, SVGAGI. The V and J ends lost 6 bases and 0 bases, in that order; junction bases with no gene match: 3. The CDR3 DNA follows: TGTGCCAGCAGGACGGACAGGGCTAACTATGGCTACACCTTC. It encodes CASRTDRANYGYTF.

Regarding this clone: This same CDR3 is encoded by further DNA sequences in the sample. The chain joins TRBV19 to TRBJ2-3; D perhaps matches TRBD2 (5 bases). Germline CDR1 LNHDA, CDR2 SQIVND (reference sequence). V was shortened by 3 bases and J by 0 bases, with 13 bases between the two germline ends. CDR3 length: 16 amino acids. CDR3 sequence reads: CASSIRSGTSTDTQYF. The DNA for the CDR3 is TGTGCCAGTAGTATCCGGAGCGGTACTAGCACAGATACGCAGTATTTT.

The rearrangement links TRBV27 to TRBJ2-3; maybe TRBD2 (6 bases). This CDR3 has 15 amino acids. The V end lost 7 bases, the J end lost 1 base, and 15 bases lay between the germline ends. Germline V gene sequence: CDR1 MNHEY, CDR2 SMNVEV (reference sequence). DNA of the CDR3: TGTGCCAGCACCAGACTGGGCGGGGGCACAGATACGCAGTATTTT. Its translation is CASTRLGGGTDTQYF.

V gene TRBV6-2 or TRBV6-3 combines with J gene TRBJ2-7; TRBD2 matches at 14 bases. CDR3 length: 18 residues. Germline V gene lookup returns CDR1 MNHEY and CDR2 SVGEGT. Trimming removed 5 bases from V and 0 bases from J; junction bases left unmatched: 9. The CDR3 nucleotides are TGTGCCAGCAGTCTCCTTCGGACTAGCGGGGGGAGCTCCTACGAGCAGTACTTC. This codes for CASSLLRTSGGSSYEQYF.

About this clone: The same CDR3 can be traced to other DNA sequences in this sample. The V and J genes are TRBV12-3 or TRBV12-4 and TRBJ1-2, with a possible D match to TRBD1 (6 bases). V was clipped by 2 bases and J by 5 bases, with 6 bases between them. The CDR3 runs 12 residues. The CDR3 DNA sequence: TGTGCCAGCAGTTTAAGGGGGTATGGCTACACCTTC. As protein: CASSLRGYGYTF.

The rearrangement uses TRBV7-9 and TRBJ1-4, with 11 bases that match TRBD1. The CDR3 loop spans 16 amino acids. The germline gives CDR1 SEHNR, CDR2 FQNEAQ (reference sequence). V shed 5 bases, J shed 1 base, and the junction held 3 bases outside the gene matches. In nucleotides, the CDR3 is TGTGCCAGCAGCGAGGGACAGGGGGGAACTAATGAAAAACTGTTTTTT. Its protein is CASSEGQGGTNEKLFF. Based on the CDR3 plus reference TRBV7-9 and TRBJ1-4, the full variable domain is DTGVSQNPRHKITKRGQNVTFRCDPISEHNRLYWYRQTLGQGPEFLTYFQNEAQLEKSRLLSDRFSAERPKGSFSTLEIQRTEQGDSAMYLCASSEGQGGTNEKLFFGSGTQLSVL.

This chain uses TRBV4-2 with TRBJ2-5; 11 nucleotides match TRBD2. Germline CDR1 LGHNA, CDR2 YNFKEQ. This CDR3 has 16 amino acids. V shed 2 bases, J shed 4 bases, and the junction held 6 bases outside the gene matches. CDR3 region: CASSQNSGGARETQYF. CDR3 DNA sequence: TGTGCCAGCAGCCAAAATAGCGGGGGGGCGCGAGAGACCCAGTACTTC.

CDR3: CASSENGDTGELFF. In nucleotides, the CDR3 is TGTGCCAGCAGCGAGAACGGGGACACCGGGGAGCTGTTTTTT. This sequence joins TRBV7-9 and TRBJ2-2; maybe TRBD2 (5 bases). The CDR3 is made up of 14 amino acids. Germline V CDR1 and CDR2: SEHNR, FQNEAQ (reference sequence). V was pared by 5 bases and J by 3 bases, with 10 bases between.

This clone appeared once. The chain couples TRBV19 to TRBJ2-3; D is unclear. V lost 3 bases to trimming and J lost 0 bases, with 13 bases between them. The CDR3 extends over 16 amino acids. Germline loops: CDR1 LNHDA, CDR2 SQIVND (reference sequence). CDR3 region: CASSIQRLSSTDTQYF. Written as DNA, the CDR3 is TGTGCCAGTAGTATTCAAAGACTCTCTAGCACAGATACGCAGTATTTT.

The chain is built from TRBV18 and TRBJ2-2; D ambiguous. In germline, CDR1 is KGHSH, CDR2 LQKENI. CDR3 size: 14 residues. V lost 0 bases, J lost 5 bases, and 7 bases lay in between. This CDR3 is CASSPPVATGELFF. CDR3 DNA: TGTGCCAGCTCACCACCGGTGGCAACCGGGGAGCTGTTTTTT.

J is TRBJ2-7 and V is TRBV9; the match to TRBD2 covers 7 bases. The J segment lost 1 base and the V segment lost 3 bases, leaving 1 base of the junction unmatched. CDR1 and CDR2 from the germline V gene are SGDLS and YYNGEE. The CDR3 length is 13 residues. CDR3: CASSAGGSYEQYF. The CDR3 DNA is TGTGCCAGCAGCGCCGGGGGGTCCTACGAGCAGTACTTC. The whole variable domain, filled in from reference TRBV9 and TRBJ2-7, reads DSGVTQTPKHLITATGQRVTLRCSPRSGDLSVYWYQQSLDQGLQFLIQYYNGEERAKGNILERFSAQQFPDLHSELNLSSLELGDSALYFCASSAGGSYEQYFGPGTRLTVT.

The V call is TRBV5-4, the J call TRBJ2-5, with 9 bases that match TRBD1. V gave up 4 bases and J gave up 4 bases; unmatched junction bases: 8. The CDR3 runs 15 residues. CDR1 is SGHNT and CDR2 is YYREEE in the germline V gene (reference sequence). Here the CDR3 reads CASSAGQGRGETQYF. The CDR3 DNA reads TGTGCCAGCAGCGCCGGACAGGGGCGAGGAGAGACCCAGTACTTC.

J is TRBJ1-4 and V is TRBV5-1; 8 bases map to TRBD1. V gave up 4 bases and J gave up 1 base; unmatched junction bases: 6. The CDR3 contains 16 residues. Germline CDR1 reads SGHRS; CDR2 reads YFSETQ. The CDR3 is CASSRTGRGTNEKLFF. The CDR3 DNA sequence: TGCGCCAGCAGCCGGACAGGGAGAGGAACTAATGAAAAACTGTTTTTT.

In its sample, this clone was seen a few times. This specimen includes other DNA sequences encoding the same CDR3. This chain connects TRBV29-1 to TRBJ1-5; possible D gene TRBD1, 5 bases. V was shortened by 6 bases and J by 3 bases, with 12 bases between the two germline ends. Germline V gene data show CDR1 as SQVTM and CDR2 as ANQGSEA. This CDR3 contains 13 residues. CDR3 nucleotide sequence: TGCAGCGTGGCCAAAGGGGTCAATCAGCCCCAGCATTTT. It codes for CSVAKGVNQPQHF.

This chain connects TRBV7-2 to TRBJ2-7, with D possibly being TRBD2 (6 bases). Germline CDR1 is SGHTA and CDR2 is FQGNSA. The CDR3 is made up of 13 amino acids. Between the trimmed V and J ends, which lost 5 bases and 10 bases, there was a span of 18 bases. CDR3 sequence (DNA): TGTGCCAGCAGCCAGGTACTAGCCGTCGAACAGTACTTC. Protein product: CASSQVLAVEQYF.

The V and J genes are TRBV14 and TRBJ1-2; 7 nucleotides agree with TRBD1. This CDR3 is 14 amino acids long. Germline CDR1 and CDR2: SGHDN and FVKESK. V was clipped by 2 bases and J by 7 bases; unmatched bases: 7. The CDR3 loop reads CASSQTTGRGGYTF. CDR3 in DNA: TGTGCCAGCAGCCAAACGACAGGGAGAGGTGGCTACACCTTC.

The chain employs TRBV7-8 and TRBJ1-6; D unresolved. The CDR3 is made up of 16 amino acids. Germline-derived CDR1 and CDR2 are SGHVS and FQNEAQ. V gave up 4 bases and J gave up 3 bases, with 13 bases separating them. CDR3 DNA: TGTGCCAGCAGCTCGGGGTCACTCCTCTATAATTCACCCCTCCACTTT. Its protein product is CASSSGSLLYNSPLHF.

The rearrangement joins TRBV29-1 to TRBJ1-2; D remains ambiguous. In germline, CDR1 is SQVTM, CDR2 ANQGSEA. The CDR3 consists of 12 residues. The V end lost 6 bases, the J end lost 3 bases, and 11 bases lay between the germline ends. The CDR3 coding sequence is TGCAGCGTCCATTCGTCGGACTATGGCTACACCTTC. Its protein is CSVHSSDYGYTF. The entire variable domain, with the rest obtained from reference TRBV29-1 and TRBJ1-2, is as follows: SAVISQKPSRDICQRGTSLTIQCQVDSQVTMMFWYRQQPGQSLTLIATANQGSEATYESGFVIDKFPISRPNLTFSTLTVSNMSPEDSSIYLCSVHSSDYGYTFGSGTRLTVV.

The DNA of the CDR3 is TGTGCCAGCAGCTTAGGCCCAACAGGGGGCCTCAATGAGCAGTTCTTC. Its protein is CASSLGPTGGLNEQFF. This rearrangement joins TRBV7-3 to TRBJ2-1; TRBD1 aligns across 9 bases. Germline V CDR1 and CDR2: SGHTA, FQGTGA. V gave up 2 bases and J gave up 6 bases; unmatched junction bases: 8. The CDR3 contains 16 residues.

The CDR3 reads CASSFTGGPLNNEQFF. The DNA of the CDR3 is TGCGCCAGCAGCTTCACGGGGGGGCCCCTGAACAATGAGCAGTTCTTC. The V and J genes are TRBV5-1 and TRBJ2-1; 8 bases map to TRBD2. Per the germline V gene, CDR1 is SGHRS and CDR2 is YFSETQ. V shed 2 bases and J 5 bases; nucleotides not matched to a gene: 9. The CDR3 consists of 16 residues.

The rearrangement joins TRBV18 to TRBJ1-2, with TRBD1 matching 9 bases. Per germline, CDR1 KGHSH and CDR2 LQKENI. V was pared by 2 bases and J by 3 bases, with 7 bases of the junction left unmatched. The CDR3 extends over 16 amino acids. The CDR3 DNA reads as TGTGCCAGCTCACCATCCCGGGACAGGGCGGACTATGGCTACACCTTC. Amino acids: CASSPSRDRADYGYTF.

The CDR3: CASSSLDRSPSNNGYTF. CDR3 bases: TGTGCCAGCAGCTCCTTGGACAGGAGCCCCTCCAATAATGGCTACACCTTC. The gene calls are TRBV7-9 and TRBJ1-2, with 7 bases lining up with TRBD1. This CDR3 comprises 17 residues. The J segment lost 6 bases and the V segment lost 4 bases, leaving 17 bases of the junction unmatched. Germline CDR1 and CDR2: SEHNR and FQNEAQ (reference sequence).

The rearrangement links TRBV6-2 or TRBV6-3 to TRBJ1-2; no definite D call. The germline V gene has CDR1 MNHEY and CDR2 SVGEGT. This CDR3 comprises 12 residues. Between the trimmed V and J ends, which lost 2 bases and 8 bases, there was a span of 9 bases. This chain's CDR3 is CASSYPPRGYTF. For the CDR3, the DNA is TGTGCCAGCAGTTACCCCCCGAGAGGCTACACCTTC.